These 18 T cell receptor beta chains share one sample of origin, sequenced in a study of CD8 T cells in ankylosing spondylitis. Study findings and constraints: Made up of 7 to 9 highly homologous variants, a TCR beta motif appeared characteristic of ankylosing spondylitis blood.

One entry per CDR3 protein results from TCRdb running MiXCR on the 5' RACE reads. The sample consists of 450,000 to 550,000 distinct CDR3 sequences, roughly 5.2% of them appearing once. For these TCRs, the target antigens are not known. Sequences were obtained from blood, either unsorted or a sorted T cell fraction (not recorded which). These receptors were collected from a male donor with ankylosing spondylitis.

This clonotype was picked up many times. The chain is built from TRBV4-2 and TRBJ1-1; D remains ambiguous. Germline assignment: CDR1 LGHNA and CDR2 YNFKEQ. CDR3 length: 14 residues. Trimming took 3 bases from V and 0 from J, leaving 8 bases between them. The CDR3 sequence: CASSQRALNTEAFF. In DNA, the CDR3 is TGTGCCAGCAGCCAGCGGGCGTTGAACACTGAAGCTTTCTTT.

The sample holds many counts of this clonotype. The V and J genes are TRBV5-6 and TRBJ2-7; 8 bases match TRBD2. CDR3 length: 15 amino acids. CDR1 SGHDT and CDR2 YYEEEE come from the germline V gene. The junction had 7 bases not matched to a gene; V was cut back by 2 bases and J by 3 bases. This CDR3 is CASSLAGTSYYEQYF. CDR3 DNA: TGTGCCAGCAGCTTAGCGGGGACTAGTTACTACGAGCAGTACTTC.

This clonotype showed up many times. The J gene is TRBJ2-2, the V gene TRBV4-2, with D hard to call. Germline CDR1 LGHNA, CDR2 YNFKEQ. The CDR3 sequence is 15 residues long. V was clipped by 1 base and J by 1 base, with 7 bases between them. Here the CDR3 DNA reads TGTGCCAGCAGCCAAGGGCAAAGGAACACCGGGGAGCTGTTTTTT. Amino acids: CASSQGQRNTGELFF.

This clonotype was counted a few times. The V gene is TRBV4-1, the J gene TRBJ2-7; either TRBD1 or TRBD2 may fit D (7 bases each). The germline gives CDR1 MGHRA, CDR2 YSYEKL. The CDR3 length is 15 residues. V lost 4 bases and J lost 2, with 15 bases in between. CDR3: CASSRGGQNTYEQYF. The CDR3 DNA reads as TGCGCCAGCAGCCGGGGGGGACAGAATACCTACGAGCAGTACTTC.

This clonotype was picked up many times. V usage is TRBV5-6 and J usage is TRBJ2-3; D tentatively reads TRBD1 or TRBD2 (5 bases each). Trimming removed 3 bases at V and 6 bases at J, with 20 bases between. The V gene's germline CDR1 is SGHDT and CDR2 YYEEEE. This CDR3 spans 16 amino acids. The CDR3 here is CASSYGYVGTGDTQYF. The DNA of the CDR3 is TGTGCCAGCAGCTACGGATATGTGGGGACGGGGGATACGCAGTATTTT.

In its sample, this clonotype was seen many times. This rearrangement joins TRBV29-1 to TRBJ2-1; D remains unclear. The germline V gene has CDR1 SQVTM and CDR2 ANQGSEA. V lost 2 bases to trimming and J lost 4 bases, with 6 bases between them. This CDR3 is 12 amino acids long. The CDR3 here is CSVEKPYNEQFF. The CDR3 nucleotides read TGCAGCGTTGAAAAACCTTACAATGAGCAGTTCTTC.

This clonotype has just a few counts. The CDR3 nucleotides are TGCGCCAGCAGCCGGCAGGGTCCCAGCGGAGGGAACAATGAGCAGTTCTTC. It encodes CASSRQGPSGGNNEQFF. The V call is TRBV4-3, the J call TRBJ2-1; perhaps TRBD2 as D (6 bases). CDR1 is LGHNA and CDR2 is YSLEER in the germline V gene. The CDR3 covers 17 residues. V lost 4 bases and J lost 5, with 21 bases in between.

This clonotype was observed a few times. The chain employs TRBV5-1 and TRBJ2-3; TRBD2 aligns across 8 bases. The CDR3 is made up of 17 amino acids. The trim removed 5 bases at V and 0 bases at J, leaving 11 bases unmatched. Germline V gene data show CDR1 as SGHRS and CDR2 as YFSETQ. In DNA form, the CDR3 reads TGCGCCAGCAGTCCAGTGTCGGCGGGGGGCAGCACAGATACGCAGTATTTT. Translating it yields CASSPVSAGGSTDTQYF.

This clonotype was seen ten or more times. This sequence joins TRBV5-1 and TRBJ2-1, with 8 nucleotides matching TRBD2. Germline V lookup: CDR1 SGHRS, CDR2 YFSETQ. After removal of 1 base from V and 15 bases from J, the junction contained 6 bases not matched to a gene. The CDR3 is made up of 12 amino acids. CDR3 sequence: CASSLQREPSFF. The CDR3 region has the DNA TGCGCCAGCAGCTTGCAGCGGGAGCCTTCGTTCTTC.

The table lists this clonotype with many counts. The chain couples TRBV12-3 or TRBV12-4 to TRBJ1-2; D unclear. This CDR3 contains 13 residues. Trimming shortened V by 5 bases and J by 4 bases, and 11 bases separated the two germline ends. For the CDR3, the DNA is TGTGCCAGCAGTGCTCGGGATGCCTATGGCTACACCTTC. Its translation is CASSARDAYGYTF.

This clonotype was seen repeatedly, ten times or more. V gene TRBV7-2 combines with J gene TRBJ2-7, with a weak D call TRBD2 (6 bases). Germline V lookup: CDR1 SGHTA, CDR2 FQGNSA. The CDR3 is 13 amino acids. Trimming pared 2 bases from V and 3 bases from J, leaving 8 bases between. Written as DNA, the CDR3 is TGTGCCAGCAGCTTATTGCGGGACTACGAGCAGTACTTC. Protein: CASSLLRDYEQYF.

This clonotype was recorded many times. The V and J genes are TRBV4-2 and TRBJ1-5, with D possibly matching TRBD1 (6 bases). Trimming cost V 6 bases and J 3 bases, with 15 bases left between them. The CDR3 length is 15 residues. The germline V gene encodes CDR1 LGHNA and CDR2 YNFKEQ. CDR3 nucleotide sequence: TGTGCCAGCAGTCTCAACAGGGCGTTCAATCAGCCCCAGCATTTT. Translated: CASSLNRAFNQPQHF.

This clonotype was detected ten times or more. The chain combines TRBV27 with TRBJ1-6; no definite D call. The germline V gene encodes CDR1 MNHEY and CDR2 SMNVEV (reference sequence). With 5 bases removed from V and 2 bases from J, the gap between germline ends came to 10 bases. The CDR3 is made up of 15 amino acids. The CDR3 is CASSRGSAYNSPLHF. In nucleotides, the CDR3 is TGTGCCAGCAGTAGAGGATCTGCCTATAATTCACCCCTCCACTTT.

This clonotype came up many times. The chain is built from TRBV7-2 and TRBJ1-6, with TRBD1 as a possible D gene (6 bases). Germline V gene data show CDR1 as SGHTA and CDR2 as FQGNSA. The CDR3 has 16 amino acids. V gave up 3 bases and J gave up 0 bases, with 9 bases separating them. The CDR3: CASSFTGSSYNSPLHF. The CDR3 bases are TGTGCCAGCAGCTTTACAGGGAGCTCCTATAATTCACCCCTCCACTTT.

This clonotype was seen at least ten times. V is TRBV25-1 and J is TRBJ2-3, with D uncertain. CDR1 and CDR2 from the germline V gene are MGHDK and SYGVNS. This CDR3 spans 14 amino acids. Trimming shortened V by 3 bases and J by 2 bases, and 9 bases separated the two germline ends. This CDR3 is CASSDPALTDTQYF. CDR3 sequence (DNA): TGTGCCAGCAGTGATCCGGCCCTCACAGATACGCAGTATTTT.

This clonotype was observed many times. V gene TRBV7-8 combines with J gene TRBJ2-7, with D possibly being TRBD1 (6 bases). Per the germline V gene, CDR1 is SGHVS and CDR2 is FQNEAQ. CDR3 size: 14 residues. The germline V and J ends were trimmed by 6 bases and 2 bases, with 14 bases remaining between them. As DNA, the CDR3 is TGTGCCAGCAGTTCGAGGACAGCCACCTACGAGCAGTACTTC. This encodes CASSSRTATYEQYF.

This clonotype showed up many times. The chain joins TRBV20-1 to TRBJ1-6; 7 positions agree with TRBD1. Germline trimming cut 5 bases from V and 7 bases from J; bases unmatched to any gene: 11. This CDR3 contains 15 residues. Per the germline V gene, CDR1 is DFQATT and CDR2 is SNEGSKA (reference sequence). CDR3 DNA sequence: TGCAGTGCTCCCCGCCCAGACAGGGAAAATTCACCCCTCCACTTT. It translates to CSAPRPDRENSPLHF.

A note on this clonotype: A much larger clonotype is one base distant, so this may be a read error. The chain couples TRBV5-1 to TRBJ2-7; D unresolved. Trimming took off 2 bases at V and 4 bases at J, with 13 bases between the two ends. The V gene's germline CDR1 is SGHRS and CDR2 YFSETQ. CDR3 size: 14 residues. The CDR3 spells CASSLCTKGYEQYF. The CDR3 coding sequence is TGCGCCAGCAGCTTATGCACTAAAGGGTACGAGCAGTACTTC.